This TCR beta chain was profiled in a study of T cell changes during pregnancy in multiple sclerosis. The data were produced by immunoSEQ multiplex PCR, yet TCRdb's version contains in-frame clones alone and is incomplete. The data hold 45,000 to 60,000 clones, with 92% observed a single time. The J segment lost 7 bases and the V segment lost 5 bases, leaving 17 bases of the junction unmatched. There are 17 residues in the CDR3. Germline CDR1 and CDR2: SEHNR and FQNEAQ (reference sequence). The chain recombines TRBV7-9 with TRBJ2-1; 7 bases map to TRBD2. Sequenced material: CD4+ T cells from peripheral blood mononuclear cells, taken after pregnancy. This receptor was obtained from a female donor in good health, enrolled as a control in a pregnancy study. CDR3 residues: CASSRGFVGTNENEQFF. In DNA form, the CDR3 reads TGTGCCAGCAGCCGGGGGTTTGTCGGGACTAATGAAAATGAGCAGTTCTTC.